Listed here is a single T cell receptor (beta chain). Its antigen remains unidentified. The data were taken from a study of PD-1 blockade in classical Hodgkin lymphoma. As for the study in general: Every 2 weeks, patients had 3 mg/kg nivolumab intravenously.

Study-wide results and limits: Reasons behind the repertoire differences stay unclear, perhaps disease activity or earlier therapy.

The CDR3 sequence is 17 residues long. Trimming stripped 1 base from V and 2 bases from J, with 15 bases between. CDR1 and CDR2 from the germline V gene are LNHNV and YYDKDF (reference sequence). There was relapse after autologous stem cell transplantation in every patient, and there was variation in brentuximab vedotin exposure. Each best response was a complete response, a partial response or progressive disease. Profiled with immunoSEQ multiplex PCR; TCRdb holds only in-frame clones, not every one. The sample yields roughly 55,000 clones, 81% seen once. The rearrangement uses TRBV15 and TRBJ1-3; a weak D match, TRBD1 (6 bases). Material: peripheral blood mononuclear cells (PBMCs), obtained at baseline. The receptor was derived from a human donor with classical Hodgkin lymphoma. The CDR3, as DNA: TGTGCCACCAGCAGAGTTCCCCCGCCAGGGGCTGGAAACACCATATATTTT. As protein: CATSRVPPPGAGNTIYF.